Sequencing of this TCR beta chain was carried out in a study of T cells in Graves' hyperthyroidism and ophthalmopathy. The wider study: Upon initial diagnosis and before any treatment, peripheral blood was collected.

Exclusion of a patient resulted from uncontrolled infection, other autoimmune disease, pregnancy or lactation. Diagnostic decisions used clinical symptoms, serum thyroxine and TRAb, thyroid ultrasound and orbital computed tomography. Trimming removed 2 bases from V and 1 base from J, with 8 bases in between. CDR1 and CDR2 from the germline V gene are MNHEY and SVGEGT. The CDR3 is made up of 15 amino acids. RNA transcripts provided the source from which TCR beta CDR3 regions were amplified. Primed by the HTBI set, a first-round RT-PCR was run on the TCR CDR3. TCRdb passed the multiplex PCR reads through MiXCR, listing each CDR3 protein once. Here the sample spans 600,000 to 650,000 distinct CDR3 sequences, under 25% being singletons. This clonotype has more than one count but fewer than ten.

Sequenced input: blood. This chain uses TRBV6-2 or TRBV6-3 with TRBJ2-2; D unresolved. The sequence derives from a man younger than 45 with Graves' ophthalmopathy. The CDR3 protein is CASSYIPLNTGELFF. The CDR3 DNA is TGTGCCAGCAGTTACATCCCCTTGAACACCGGGGAGCTGTTTTTT.